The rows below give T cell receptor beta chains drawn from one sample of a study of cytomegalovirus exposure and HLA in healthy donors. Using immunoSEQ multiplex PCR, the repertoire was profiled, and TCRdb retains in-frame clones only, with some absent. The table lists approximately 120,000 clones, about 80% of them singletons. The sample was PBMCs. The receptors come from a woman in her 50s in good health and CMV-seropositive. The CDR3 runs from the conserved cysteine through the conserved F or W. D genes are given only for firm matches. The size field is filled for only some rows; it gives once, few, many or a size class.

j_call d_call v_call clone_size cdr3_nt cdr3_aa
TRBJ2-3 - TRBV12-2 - TGTGCAAGTCGCTTAGCGGGGGCCCCGGGCGCAGATACGCAGTATTTT CASRLAGAPGADTQYF
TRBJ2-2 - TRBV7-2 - TGTGCCAGCAGCTTAGAGAGTTCGGGCGGGGAGCTGTTTTTT CASSLESSGGELFF
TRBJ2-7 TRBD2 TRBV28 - TGTGCCAGCAGTTTGGGGGGGGTTTCTCCCTACGAGCAGTACTTC CASSLGGVSPYEQYF
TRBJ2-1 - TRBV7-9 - TGTGCCAGCAGCAGGGACATGGGCTACAATGAGCAGTTCTTC CASSRDMGYNEQFF
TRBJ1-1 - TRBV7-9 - TGTGCCAGCAGCTTCGGGGGGCGCGTGGCTGAAGCTTTCTTT CASSFGGRVAEAFF
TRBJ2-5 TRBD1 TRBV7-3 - TGTGCCAGATTCGACAGGGGCGAGAAAGAGACCCAGTACTTC CARFDRGEKETQYF
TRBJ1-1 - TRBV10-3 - TGTGCCATCAGTGCTAGGAGCACTGAAGCTTTCTTT CAISARSTEAFF
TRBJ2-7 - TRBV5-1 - TGCGCCAGCAGTCTTCGACAGGACGAGCAGTACTTC CASSLRQDEQYF
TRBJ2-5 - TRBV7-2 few TGTGCCAGCAGCTTAATGCGGGGAGCGGAGACCCAGTACTTC CASSLMRGAETQYF
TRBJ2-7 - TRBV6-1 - TGTGCCAGCAGCCAGGCGGGACAGCAGTACTTC CASSQAGQQYF
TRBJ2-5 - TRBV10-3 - TGTGCCATCAGTGAGGGACAGATTGGAGAGACCCAGTACTTC CAISEGQIGETQYF
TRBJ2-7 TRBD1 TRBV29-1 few TGCAGCGTCTCCGGGACAGGGGGTCTCGAGCAGTACTTC CSVSGTGGLEQYF
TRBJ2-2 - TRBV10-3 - TGTGCCATCAGTGAGCCGCGATCTAGAGAGCTGTTTTTT CAISEPRSRELFF
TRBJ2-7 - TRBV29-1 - TGCAGCGTCCTAAGCGACGAGCAGTACTTC CSVLSDEQYF
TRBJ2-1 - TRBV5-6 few TGTGCCAGCAGCCCCCGCCCCGGGGCGGGATTTCGGAGGAATGAGCAGTTCTTC CASSPRPGAGFRRNEQFF
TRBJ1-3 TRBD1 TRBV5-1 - TGCGCCAGCAGCCCGCAGGGGGCTAGAAACACCATATATTTT CASSPQGARNTIYF
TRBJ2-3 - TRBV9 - TGTGCCAGCAGCGATAGCGATACGCAGTATTTT CASSDSDTQYF
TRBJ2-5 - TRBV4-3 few TGCGCCAGCAGCCAAGGAACTACGGGGGAGACCCAGTACTTC CASSQGTTGETQYF
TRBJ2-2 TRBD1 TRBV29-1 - TGCAGCGGCGACAGGGGTGGCACCGGGGAGCTGTTTTTT CSGDRGGTGELFF
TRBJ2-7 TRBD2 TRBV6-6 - TGTGCCAGCAGGACTAGCAGCTACGAGCAGTACTTC CASRTSSYEQYF
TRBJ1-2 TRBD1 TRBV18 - TGTGCCAGCTCACCACCAGGGGGCTGGTATGGCTACACCTTC CASSPPGGWYGYTF
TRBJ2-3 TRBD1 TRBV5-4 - TGTGCCAGCAGCCGGGACAGGGGAGGGGCAGATACGCAGTATTTT CASSRDRGGADTQYF
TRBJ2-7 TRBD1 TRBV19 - TGTGCCAGTAGTCTGGACAGGGGGCCACCCTACGAGCAGTACTTC CASSLDRGPPYEQYF
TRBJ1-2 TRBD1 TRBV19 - TGTGCCAGTAGCGCGGGACAGAGCTACACCTTC CASSAGQSYTF
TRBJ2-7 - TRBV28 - TGTGCCAGCAGTTTGCGGGCACCCTACGAGCAGTACTTC CASSLRAPYEQYF
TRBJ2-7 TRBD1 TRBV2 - TGTGCCAGCAGTGTGGGACAGGGTCGGTACGAGCAGTACTTC CASSVGQGRYEQYF
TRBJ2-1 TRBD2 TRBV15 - TGTGCCACCAGCAGAGACATTCCAGGGAGGGCTAGCGGGAGTTCCTACAATGAGCAGTTCTTC CATSRDIPGRASGSSYNEQFF
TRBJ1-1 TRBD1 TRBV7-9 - TGTGCCAGCAGCTGGGGCGACAGGGCGTCTGATGAAGCTTTCTTT CASSWGDRASDEAFF
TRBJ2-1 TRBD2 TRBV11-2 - TGTGCCAGCAGCTCAATTAGCGGGGGAGCCTGGAATGAGCAGTTCTTC CASSSISGGAWNEQFF
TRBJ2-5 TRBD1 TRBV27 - TGTGCCAGCAGTTTAAGGCCCCCGGACAGGAAAGAGACCCAGTACTTC CASSLRPPDRKETQYF
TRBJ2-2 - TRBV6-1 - TGTGCCAGCAGTCCGGGAAGACTGGGCACCGGGGAGCTGTTTTTT CASSPGRLGTGELFF
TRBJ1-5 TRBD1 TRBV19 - TGTGCCAGTAACAGGGGACAGCTTCAAATTGGGAGCAATCAGCCCCAGCATTTT CASNRGQLQIGSNQPQHF
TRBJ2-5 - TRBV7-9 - TGTGCCAGCAGCTTAACGGCCAGGGAGACCCAGTACTTC CASSLTARETQYF